This T cell receptor beta chain was sequenced in a study of radiotherapy plus CTLA-4 blockade in lung cancer. In the study overall: Disease control was present in roughly a third of patients, and objective responses in approximately 20%. Study-wide findings and caveats: Radiotherapy with ipilimumab was followed by blood expansion of tumor-derived clones.

Concerning this clone: Its antigen is not identified.

Focal radiation was given together with CTLA-4 blockade (ipilimumab) to patients with chemo-refractory metastatic non-small-cell lung cancer. The CDR3 totals 15 residues. With 4 bases clipped from V and 0 bases from J, the junction kept 4 bases outside the gene matches. Germline V gene sequence: CDR1 SGHDN, CDR2 FVKESK. Clones were read by immunoSEQ multiplex PCR, and TCRdb kept only the in-frame ones, dropping some. In the table there are tens of thousands of clones, around 85% of which are singletons. The chain uses TRBV14 and TRBJ2-3, with TRBD2 identical over 7 bases. This material consisted of peripheral blood, taken from a patient treated with radiotherapy plus ipilimumab. The receptor was isolated from a human donor with non-small cell lung cancer who had stable disease on radiotherapy plus ipilimumab. The CDR3 DNA follows: TGTGCCAGCAGCCCGACTAGCCTTAGCACAGATACGCAGTATTTT. This codes for CASSPTSLSTDTQYF.